This TCR beta chain is from a study of radiotherapy plus CTLA-4 blockade in lung cancer. This clone was found a few times. The antigen remains unidentified. Whole-study findings and limits: Radiotherapy with ipilimumab was followed by blood expansion of tumor-derived clones.

Assay: immunoSEQ multiplex PCR; the TCRdb copy retains only in-frame clones and omits some. The profile shows more than 95,000 clones, 75% to 80% of them singletons. The CDR3 runs 14 residues. The junction had 3 bases not matched to a gene; V was cut back by 4 bases and J by 4 bases. CDR1 is SGHRS and CDR2 is YFSETQ in the germline V gene. The material was peripheral blood, obtained from a patient treated with radiotherapy plus ipilimumab. The receptor was isolated from a human donor with non-small cell lung cancer who had a partial response to radiotherapy plus ipilimumab. The chain links TRBV5-1 to TRBJ1-4; 8 bases line up with TRBD1. DNA of the CDR3: TGCGCCAGCAGCGGGACAGGCGTTAATGAAAAACTGTTTTTT. Residues: CASSGTGVNEKLFF. The variable domain in full, completed from reference TRBV5-1 and TRBJ1-4, reads KAGVTQTPRYLIKTRGQQVTLSCSPISGHRSVSWYQQTPGQGLQFLFEYFSETQRNKGNFPGRFSGRQFSNSRSEMNVSTLELGDSALYLCASSGTGVNEKLFFGSGTQLSVL.